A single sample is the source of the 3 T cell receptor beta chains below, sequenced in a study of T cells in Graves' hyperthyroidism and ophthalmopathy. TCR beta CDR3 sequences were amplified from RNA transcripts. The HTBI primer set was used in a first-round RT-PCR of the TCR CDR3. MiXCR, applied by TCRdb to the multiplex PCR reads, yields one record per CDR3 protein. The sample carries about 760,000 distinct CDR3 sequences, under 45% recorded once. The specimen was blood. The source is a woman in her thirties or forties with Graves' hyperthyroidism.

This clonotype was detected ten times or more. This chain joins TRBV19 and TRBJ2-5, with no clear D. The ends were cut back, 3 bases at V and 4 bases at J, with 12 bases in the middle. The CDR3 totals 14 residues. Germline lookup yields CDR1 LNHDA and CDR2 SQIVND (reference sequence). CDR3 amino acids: CASSIETQSETQYF. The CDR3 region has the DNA TGTGCCAGTAGTATCGAAACCCAGTCAGAGACCCAGTACTTC.

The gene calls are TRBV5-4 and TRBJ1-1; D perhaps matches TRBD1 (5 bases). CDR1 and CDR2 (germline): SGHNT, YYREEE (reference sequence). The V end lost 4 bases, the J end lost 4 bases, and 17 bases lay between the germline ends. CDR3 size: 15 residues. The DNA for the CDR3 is TGTGCCAGCAGCACGCCTGCCCCAAGGGGCACTGAAGCTTTCTTT. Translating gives CASSTPAPRGTEAFF.

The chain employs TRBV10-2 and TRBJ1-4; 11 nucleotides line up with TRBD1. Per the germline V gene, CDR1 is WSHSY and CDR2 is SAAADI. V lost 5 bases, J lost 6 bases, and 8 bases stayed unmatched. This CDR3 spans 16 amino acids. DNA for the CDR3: TGCGCCAGCAGTCCGGGACAGGGGGTCTTTGATGAAAAACTGTTTTTT. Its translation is CASSPGQGVFDEKLFF.